Presented here are 27 T cell receptor beta chains from one specimen sequenced in a study of early T cells in non-severe SARS-CoV-2 infection (dated by TCRdb to the early 2020s). Library preparation employed 5' RACE. The sequencer listed for this sample is NextSeq 500. TCRdb handled the public reads itself, with Q25 trimming in fastp and clone calling in MiXCR, and kept productive beta chains. Rows are combined by CDR3 protein, so each entry shows the most common genes and DNA. The sample table records 55,000 or so distinct CDR3 sequences; about 12% of these occur just once. 1.3% to 1.5% of the sample lies in the top ten. Sequenced: whole blood. Source of these receptors: an adult who was a healthcare worker with PCR-confirmed SARS-CoV-2 infection or an uninfected control (not recorded which).

This clonotype was seen a handful of times. V usage is TRBV11-2 and J usage is TRBJ2-1; 8 nucleotides match TRBD1. This CDR3 region has 16 residues. V shed 5 bases and J 7 bases; nucleotides not matched to a gene: 13. Germline V gene data show CDR1 as SGHAT and CDR2 as FQNNGV. CDR3 region: CASSTRTGNALNEQFF. Written as DNA, the CDR3 is TGTGCCAGCAGCACAAGGACAGGGAACGCCTTGAATGAGCAGTTCTTC.

The chain couples TRBV12-3 or TRBV12-4 to TRBJ1-1; TRBD1 agrees at 8 bases. V lost 6 bases to trimming and J lost 5 bases; unmatched junction nucleotides: 8. The CDR3 sequence is 14 residues long. CDR3: CASRETGGRTEAFF. DNA of the CDR3: TGTGCCAGCAGAGAAACAGGGGGGCGGACTGAAGCTTTCTTT.

This clonotype was observed at least ten times. The V gene is TRBV5-6, the J gene TRBJ2-1, with 10 bases identical to TRBD1. Germline loops: CDR1 SGHDT, CDR2 YYEEEE. J was trimmed by 8 bases and V by 7 bases; bases with no gene match: 9. This CDR3 comprises 14 residues. CDR3 coding DNA: TGTGCCAGCCGGGACAGGGGTCAGGGATATGAGCAGTTCTTC. This sequence encodes CASRDRGQGYEQFF. The variable domain in full, completed from reference TRBV5-6 and TRBJ2-1, reads DAGVTQSPTHLIKTRGQQVTLRCSPKSGHDTVSWYQQALGQGPQFIFQYYEEEERQRGNFPDRFSGHQFPNYSSELNVNALLLGDSALYLCASRDRGQGYEQFFGPGTRLTVL.

The gene calls are TRBV19 and TRBJ1-2; D gene uncertain. Germline V gene data show CDR1 as LNHDA and CDR2 as SQIVND (reference sequence). The V end lost 1 base, the J end lost 6 bases, and 18 bases lay between the germline ends. The CDR3 is made up of 16 amino acids. CDR3: CASSIGRTPPRHGYTF. Written as DNA, the CDR3 is TGTGCCAGTAGTATAGGCAGGACCCCACCTCGCCATGGCTACACCTTC.

This sequence joins TRBV19 and TRBJ1-5, with D unresolved. Deletions cut 4 bases from V and 5 bases from J, with 6 bases between. The germline V gene encodes CDR1 LNHDA and CDR2 SQIVND (reference sequence). This CDR3 region has 12 residues. In DNA form, the CDR3 reads TGTGCCAGTAGTACCAACCATCAGCCCCAGCATTTT. This translates into CASSTNHQPQHF.

This clonotype was recorded a few times. J is TRBJ1-1 and V is TRBV11-2; no reliable D call. The germline V gene has CDR1 SGHAT and CDR2 FQNNGV. With 3 bases removed from V and 0 bases from J, the gap between germline ends came to 14 bases. The CDR3 covers 16 residues. CDR3 DNA sequence: TGTGCCAGCAGCTTCGCCGGCCCAAGCTTGAACACTGAAGCTTTCTTT. As protein: CASSFAGPSLNTEAFF.

This clonotype was seen repeatedly, ten times or more. This rearrangement joins TRBV11-2 to TRBJ2-2; D perhaps matches TRBD1 (5 bases). The CDR3 totals 14 residues. Germline V gives CDR1 SGHAT, CDR2 FQNNGV. V lost 5 bases to trimming and J lost 1 base, with 8 bases between them. This chain's CDR3 is CASSPRVNTGELFF. The CDR3 DNA follows: TGTGCCAGCAGCCCCAGGGTGAACACCGGGGAGCTGTTTTTT.

In this sample, this clonotype turned up a few times. The chain employs TRBV19 and TRBJ1-5, with D perhaps TRBD1 (5 bases). CDR1 is LNHDA, CDR2 SQIVND, per germline (reference sequence). This CDR3 region has 16 residues. V gave up 4 bases and J gave up 5 bases, with 18 bases separating them. The CDR3 is CASSTLRGVGDQPQHF. Written as DNA, the CDR3 is TGTGCCAGTAGTACCCTAAGAGGGGTCGGCGATCAGCCCCAGCATTTT.

The chain joins TRBV2 to TRBJ1-4; D might be TRBD1 (5 bases). The CDR3 runs 14 residues. The germline gives CDR1 SNHLY, CDR2 FYNNEI. V lost 8 bases and J lost 3, with 13 bases in between. CDR3 nucleotides: TGTGCCAGCGAAAGGGGCGCCGCTAATGAAAAACTGTTTTTT. It specifies CASERGAANEKLFF. The whole variable domain, remainder taken from reference TRBV2 and TRBJ1-4, is EPEVTQTPSHQVTQMGQEVILRCVPISNHLYFYWYRQILGQKVEFLVSFYNNEISEKSEIFDDQFSVERPDGSNFTLKIRSTKLEDSAMYFCASERGAANEKLFFGSGTQLSVL.

This clonotype has ten or more counts. This rearrangement joins TRBV6-5 to TRBJ1-5; D not resolved. Per the germline V gene, CDR1 is MNHEY and CDR2 is SVGAGI. With 5 bases removed from V and 1 base from J, the gap between germline ends came to 12 bases. The CDR3 is made up of 15 amino acids. DNA of the CDR3: TGTGCCAGCAGTGAGCGCTGGGAGAGCAATCAGCCCCAGCATTTT. Protein product: CASSERWESNQPQHF.

This clonotype was observed at least ten times. This chain uses TRBV20-1 with TRBJ1-4; 7 positions match TRBD1. CDR3 size: 15 residues. Germline V gene lookup returns CDR1 DFQATT and CDR2 SNEGSKA (reference sequence). V lost 0 bases, J lost 4 bases, and 5 bases stayed unmatched. The CDR3 region has the DNA TGCAGTGCTAGAGACCGACAGGGACGTAATGAAAAACTGTTTTTT. Encoded protein: CSARDRQGRNEKLFF.

This clonotype came up a few times. The chain combines TRBV9 with TRBJ1-5, with a possible D match to TRBD1 (5 bases). This CDR3 has 14 amino acids. The V and J ends lost 3 bases and 4 bases respectively, with 11 bases between them. CDR1 SGDLS and CDR2 YYNGEE come from the germline V gene. The CDR3 coding sequence is TGTGCCAGCAGCGAAGGGACGGATAATCAGCCCCAGCATTTT. Translated: CASSEGTDNQPQHF.

The sample holds a few counts of this clonotype. The chain uses TRBV6-1 and TRBJ2-7; 9 bases are shared with TRBD1. The V gene end was trimmed by 4 bases and the J gene end by 3 bases; junction bases not matched to a gene: 10. Germline V gene sequence: CDR1 MNHNS, CDR2 SASEGT. CDR3 length equals 16 residues. Written as DNA, the CDR3 is TGTGCCAGCAGTGGACGGGGACAGGGAAACATCTACGAGCAGTACTTC. Translated: CASSGRGQGNIYEQYF.

The chain joins TRBV20-1 to TRBJ2-3; unclear D gene. Germline V gene lookup returns CDR1 DFQATT and CDR2 SNEGSKA (reference sequence). The V and J ends lost 2 bases and 4 bases respectively, with 10 bases between them. The CDR3 spans 13 residues. CDR3 nucleotide sequence: TGCAGTGCTAGAAGTCAACCCCCAGATACGCAGTATTTT. Translation gives CSARSQPPDTQYF.

The chain uses TRBV29-1 and TRBJ2-7, with D possibly being TRBD1 (7 bases). V lost 6 bases and J lost 2, with 11 bases in between. Germline-derived CDR1 and CDR2 are SQVTM and ANQGSEA. The CDR3 spans 12 residues. Here the CDR3 reads CSVGRGAYEQYF. DNA for the CDR3: TGCAGCGTCGGCAGGGGGGCCTACGAGCAGTACTTC.

The J gene is TRBJ1-1, the V gene TRBV5-1; D not certain. The CDR3 totals 17 residues. V dropped 2 bases and J dropped 0 bases, with 17 bases sitting between them. Looked up from germline, CDR1 is SGHRS and CDR2 is YFSETQ. CDR3 loop: CASSFTDSTPMNTEAFF. The DNA for the CDR3 is TGCGCCAGCAGCTTCACAGATAGTACTCCGATGAACACTGAAGCTTTCTTT. Looking up the rest from reference TRBV5-1 and TRBJ1-1 gives the full variable domain: KAGVTQTPRYLIKTRGQQVTLSCSPISGHRSVSWYQQTPGQGLQFLFEYFSETQRNKGNFPGRFSGRQFSNSRSEMNVSTLELGDSALYLCASSFTDSTPMNTEAFFGQGTRLTVV.

This clonotype was found a few times. This rearrangement joins TRBV6-5 to TRBJ1-1; no clear D gene. V was shortened by 4 bases and J by 0 bases, with 15 bases between the two germline ends. The CDR3 runs 16 residues. The germline V gene encodes CDR1 MNHEY and CDR2 SVGAGI. The CDR3 DNA reads as TGTGCCAGCAGTTTCCAGACGGCCCCCATGAACACTGAAGCTTTCTTT. This translates into CASSFQTAPMNTEAFF.

In this sample, this clonotype turned up a few times. The rearrangement uses TRBV5-1 and TRBJ1-1; possible D gene TRBD1, 5 bases. V lost 0 bases and J lost 0, with 6 bases in between. The CDR3 spans 14 residues. Looked up from germline, CDR1 is SGHRS and CDR2 is YFSETQ. The CDR3 coding sequence is TGCGCCAGCAGCTTGGAGGGGATGAACACTGAAGCTTTCTTT. Its protein is CASSLEGMNTEAFF.

The J gene is TRBJ2-4, the V gene TRBV4-2; possible D gene TRBD1, 5 bases. V was shortened by 0 bases and J by 0 bases, with 18 bases between the two germline ends. The CDR3 extends over 19 amino acids. Per the germline V gene, CDR1 is LGHNA and CDR2 is YNFKEQ. CDR3 region: CASSQETERAQLAKNIQYF. The DNA of the CDR3 is TGTGCCAGCAGCCAAGAGACAGAAAGGGCTCAACTAGCCAAAAACATTCAGTACTTC.

This sequence joins TRBV5-1 and TRBJ2-5, with a possible D match to TRBD2 (7 bases). Germline-derived CDR1 and CDR2 are SGHRS and YFSETQ. This CDR3 comprises 14 residues. V was shortened by 3 bases and J by 6 bases, with 15 bases between the two germline ends. CDR3 residues: CASSWGGERKTQYF. For the CDR3, the DNA is TGCGCCAGCAGCTGGGGGGGCGAACGAAAGACCCAGTACTTC.

This clonotype was observed at least ten times. The genes are TRBV7-9 and TRBJ2-7; D unclear. Germline CDR1 is SEHNR and CDR2 is FQNEAQ (reference sequence). This CDR3 region has 11 residues. Trimming took off 6 bases at V and 0 bases at J, with 3 bases between the two ends. The CDR3: CASRSSYEQYF. CDR3 DNA sequence: TGTGCCAGCAGGAGCTCCTACGAGCAGTACTTC.

The chain recombines TRBV11-3 with TRBJ2-3; D may be TRBD1 (6 bases). This CDR3 spans 13 amino acids. V was pared by 3 bases and J by 5 bases, with 9 bases between. Per the germline V gene, CDR1 is SGHNT and CDR2 is YENEEA. The DNA of the CDR3 is TGTGCCAGCAGCTTTTACAGGGAAGATACGCAGTATTTT. The encoded protein is CASSFYREDTQYF.

The chain couples TRBV6-5 to TRBJ2-5; TRBD2 is a possible D gene (6 bases). Trimming removed 3 bases from V and 2 bases from J, with 13 bases in between. CDR1 and CDR2 from the germline V gene are MNHEY and SVGAGI. This CDR3 comprises 15 residues. The CDR3 DNA follows: TGTGCCAGCAGTTATAGGCTAGCGAAACAAGAGACCCAGTACTTC. This translates into CASSYRLAKQETQYF.

There are many counts of this clonotype. The chain combines TRBV7-3 with TRBJ2-1; 10 bases match TRBD2. V dropped 3 bases and J dropped 6; count of bases not matched to a gene: 8. This CDR3 has 16 amino acids. Germline V CDR1 and CDR2: SGHTA, FQGTGA. For the CDR3, the DNA is TGTGCCAGCAGCTTGAAGGGGCTAGCGGGGGTCAATGAGCAGTTCTTC. This translates into CASSLKGLAGVNEQFF.

J is TRBJ1-3 and V is TRBV20-1, with D perhaps matching TRBD1 (6 bases). Deletions cut 3 bases from V and 2 bases from J, with 11 bases between. The length of the CDR3 is 14 residues. Germline-derived CDR1 and CDR2 are DFQATT and SNEGSKA (reference sequence). This CDR3 reads CSARRGAAGNTIYF. The CDR3 DNA sequence: TGCAGTGCTAGGCGGGGGGCGGCTGGAAACACCATATATTTT.

The chain has TRBV11-2 and TRBJ2-1; no clear D gene. In germline, CDR1 is SGHAT, CDR2 FQNNGV. The CDR3 covers 11 residues. Trimming cost V 3 bases and J 8 bases, with 5 bases left between them. CDR3 protein: CASSFSDEQFF. The CDR3 nucleotides read TGTGCCAGCAGCTTCAGCGATGAGCAGTTCTTC.

This chain connects TRBV9 to TRBJ2-1, with unresolved D. This CDR3 has 15 amino acids. Trimming took 3 bases from V and 1 from J, leaving 11 bases between them. Germline V gene lookup returns CDR1 SGDLS and CDR2 YYNGEE. Here the CDR3 reads CASSEYLGSYNEQFF. In DNA form, the CDR3 reads TGTGCCAGCAGCGAATATCTGGGTTCCTACAATGAGCAGTTCTTC.